Below, 3 T cell receptor beta chains from the same sample are listed, as sequenced in a study of T cell responses to AZD1222 COVID-19 vaccine. Using immunoSEQ multiplex PCR, the repertoire was profiled, and TCRdb retains in-frame clones only, with some absent. The sample contains roughly 200,000 clones, around 94% of which appear only once. Material: peripheral blood, obtained 28 days after the second dose of the MenACWY control vaccine. The receptors come from an adult who received the MenACWY meningococcal vaccine as a control.

The V and J genes are TRBV11-2 and TRBJ1-2; D not resolved. Trimming cost V 1 base and J 2 bases, with 17 bases left between them. The CDR3 length is 17 residues. Per the germline V gene, CDR1 is SGHAT and CDR2 is FQNNGV. This CDR3 is CASSLGVRTPQNYGYTF. The CDR3, as DNA: TGTGCCAGCAGCTTAGGTGTACGGACTCCCCAAAACTATGGCTACACCTTC.

V and J are TRBV7-2 and TRBJ2-7; TRBD2 might be the D (6 bases). Germline CDR1 is SGHTA and CDR2 is FQGNSA. Trimming took off 1 base at V and 4 bases at J, with 17 bases between the two ends. The CDR3 is 16 amino acids. The CDR3 protein is CASSLGPGTEGYEQYF. The CDR3 coding sequence is TGTGCCAGCAGCTTAGGGCCCGGGACGGAGGGGTACGAGCAGTACTTC.

J is TRBJ1-5 and V is TRBV19, with D possibly matching TRBD1 (6 bases). CDR1 LNHDA and CDR2 SQIVND come from the germline V gene (reference sequence). Trimming left V 4 bases short and J 2 bases short, with 15 bases between. This CDR3 is 16 amino acids long. The CDR3 here is CASSRGALGGNQPQHF. For the CDR3, the DNA is TGTGCCAGTAGTAGGGGGGCCCTTGGGGGCAATCAGCCCCAGCATTTT.